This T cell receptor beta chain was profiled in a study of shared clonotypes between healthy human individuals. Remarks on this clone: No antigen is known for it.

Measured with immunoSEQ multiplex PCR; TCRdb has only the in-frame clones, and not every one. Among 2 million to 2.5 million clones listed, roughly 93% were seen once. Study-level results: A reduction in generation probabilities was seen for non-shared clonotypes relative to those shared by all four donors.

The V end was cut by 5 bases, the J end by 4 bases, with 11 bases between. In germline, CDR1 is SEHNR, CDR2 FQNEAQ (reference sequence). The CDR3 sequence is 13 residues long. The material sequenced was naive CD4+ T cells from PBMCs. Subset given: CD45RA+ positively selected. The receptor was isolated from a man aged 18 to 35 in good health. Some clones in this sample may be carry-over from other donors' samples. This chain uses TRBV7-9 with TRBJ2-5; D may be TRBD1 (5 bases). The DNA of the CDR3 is TGTGCCAGCAGCCGAGCGCAGGGAGAGACCCAGTACTTC. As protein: CASSRAQGETQYF.